The source of this T cell receptor beta chain is a study of cytomegalovirus exposure and HLA in healthy donors. For the study at large: Caucasian-associated ancestry cluster membership applied to approximately 81% of nearly 400 genotyped donors. Study-level points and caveats: Earlier results showed most TCR beta V segments being productive about 87% or about 30% of the time. The study had only CMV serostatus as immune exposure information.

The PCR ran on 60 Vbeta and 13 Jbeta primers. Profiled with immunoSEQ multiplex PCR; TCRdb holds only in-frame clones, not every one. The sample comprises roughly 150,000 clones, less than 90% of which are singletons, and approximately 0.98% rests with the top ten. As regards this clone: Antigen: not known.

From germline, CDR1 is SGHVS and CDR2 FNYEAQ. The CDR3 totals 18 residues. Trimming stripped 1 base from V and 0 bases from J, with 15 bases between. The rearrangement uses TRBV7-6 and TRBJ2-2; maybe TRBD2 (6 bases). Input material: PBMCs. This sequence was found in a man aged 25-45 years in good health and CMV-seronegative. The CDR3 nucleotides are TGTGCCAGCAGCTTAGTGGTAGCGGTCCCCACGAACACCGGGGAGCTGTTTTTT. It translates to CASSLVVAVPTNTGELFF.